This T cell receptor beta chain is drawn from a study of blood T cell repertoires in COVID-19. The wider study: There were acute and convalescent COVID-19 samples, and they came from the United States, Italy and Spain.

Per the original data handling: Estimated nucleated cell counts came from reference gene primer amplification. Assay used: immunoSEQ multiplex PCR; TCRdb lists only in-frame clones, some missing. V, J and clone size are taken as reported in that table, and D and trimming were inferred from the DNA itself. The repertoire has roughly 270,000 clones, roughly 87% of them found once; the top ten carry about 8.6%. The sequence came from a young man with active or convalescent COVID-19. The sequenced sample consisted of peripheral blood.

For the CDR3, the DNA is TGTGCCAGCTCACTCATGAGGCGGGGGGTCCAAGAGACCCAGTACTTC. It codes for CASSLMRRGVQETQYF. V usage is TRBV27 and J usage is TRBJ2-5; TRBD2 matches at 8 bases. Germline lookup yields CDR1 MNHEY and CDR2 SMNVEV (reference sequence). The CDR3 sequence is 16 residues long. The ends lost 8 bases at V and 1 base at J; junction bases unmatched: 12.